Listed here are 23 T cell receptor beta chains from one sample, sequenced in a study of blood T cell repertoires in COVID-19. The repertoire was sequenced with immunoSEQ multiplex PCR; TCRdb's copy has only in-frame clones and lacks some. The repertoire has about 150,000 clones, about 79% of them found once; the top ten carry roughly 3%. Sequencing used peripheral blood. The receptors originated from a woman aged 80 or older with acute or convalescent COVID-19.

This clone showed up just once. The chain has TRBV7-6 and TRBJ2-3; 7 bases match TRBD2. CDR1 is SGHVS and CDR2 is FNYEAQ in the germline V gene. The CDR3 has 18 residues. Losses at the gene ends were 1 base for V and 3 bases for J; bases not matched to a gene: 13. Written as DNA, the CDR3 is TGTGCCAGCAGCTTAGTGGAGGCTAGCGGTTGGATAACAGATACGCAGTATTTT. It yields the protein CASSLVEASGWITDTQYF.

The CDR3 DNA is TGTGCCAGCAGCTTTGGGACAGGGACTGTATATACGCAGTATTTT. Its translation is CASSFGTGTVYTQYF. The chain uses TRBV7-8 and TRBJ2-3, with TRBD1 matching over 9 bases. Losses at the gene ends were 3 bases for V and 7 bases for J; bases not matched to a gene: 8. CDR3 length: 15 amino acids. Germline-derived CDR1 and CDR2 are SGHVS and FQNEAQ.

The chain uses TRBV7-3 and TRBJ1-2; D not resolved. This CDR3 is built from 13 residues. Germline values: CDR1 SGHTA, CDR2 FQGTGA. Trimming took 5 bases from V and 0 from J, leaving 7 bases between them. CDR3 DNA sequence: TGTGCCAGCAGCCCACAGCCTAACTATGGCTACACCTTC. It codes for CASSPQPNYGYTF.

CDR3 coding DNA: TGCAGCGCTTCCCGACTTAGCGGGGTCCCGAAGACCCAGTACTTC. Translating gives CSASRLSGVPKTQYF. This chain joins TRBV29-1 and TRBJ2-5; 8 bases match TRBD2. The V gene end was trimmed by 7 bases and the J gene end by 6 bases; junction bases not matched to a gene: 16. Germline V gene sequence: CDR1 SQVTM, CDR2 ANQGSEA. The CDR3 consists of 15 residues.

In its sample, this clone was seen once. The CDR3 loop is CTSSHHTTGVNIYGYTF. In DNA form, the CDR3 reads TGCACCAGCAGCCATCACACTACAGGGGTGAATATCTATGGCTACACCTTC. V usage is TRBV1 and J usage is TRBJ1-2; the table gives TRBD1 as D, unverified against the DNA. TRBV1 is a documented pseudogene. The CDR3 spans 17 residues.

The chain couples TRBV7-2 to TRBJ2-7, with a tentative D call TRBD2 (7 bases). Trimming took 2 bases from V and 4 from J, leaving 15 bases between them. The CDR3 has 15 residues. The germline V gene has CDR1 SGHTA and CDR2 FQGNSA. CDR3 in DNA: TGTGCCAGCAGCTTAAAGGGGGGGCCCTTTTACGAGCAGTACTTC. Translating gives CASSLKGGPFYEQYF.

J is TRBJ2-2 and V is TRBV7-7; TRBD2 might be the D (6 bases). The CDR3 is 18 residues long. Per the germline V gene, CDR1 is SSHAT and CDR2 is FNYEAQ (reference sequence). Trimming took 1 base from V and 3 from J, leaving 18 bases between them. The chain's CDR3 is CASSLDRRTTRDTGELFF. CDR3 DNA: TGTGCCAGCAGCTTAGACCGTAGGACTACGAGGGACACCGGGGAGCTGTTTTTT.

This clone came up a few times. The chain is built from TRBV14 and TRBJ2-2; the D gene is possibly TRBD2 (5 bases). The V end lost 1 base, the J end lost 5 bases, and 14 bases lay between the germline ends. This CDR3 region has 16 residues. Germline V lookup: CDR1 SGHDN, CDR2 FVKESK. The chain's CDR3 is CASSQVGRIRTGELFF. CDR3 coding DNA: TGTGCCAGCAGCCAAGTAGGGAGAATCCGAACCGGGGAGCTGTTTTTT.

The rearrangement joins TRBV7-9 to TRBJ1-3; D may be TRBD1 (5 bases). Germline loops: CDR1 SEHNR, CDR2 FQNEAQ (reference sequence). The germline V and J ends were trimmed by 5 bases and 0 bases, with 20 bases remaining between them. The CDR3 extends over 18 amino acids. CDR3 loop: CASSPRLGRAVSGNTIYF. DNA of the CDR3: TGTGCCAGCAGCCCCCGTTTAGGCAGGGCTGTCTCTGGAAACACCATATATTTT.

The genes are TRBV27 and TRBJ2-1; 12 nucleotides line up with TRBD1. Germline V lookup: CDR1 MNHEY, CDR2 SMNVEV (reference sequence). The CDR3 loop spans 16 amino acids. Trimming removed 5 bases from V and 10 bases from J; junction bases left unmatched: 12. CDR3 sequence: CASSLITGTGGKEQFF. CDR3 coding DNA: TGTGCCAGCAGTCTAATCACCGGGACAGGGGGCAAGGAGCAGTTCTTC.

The chain couples TRBV7-3 to TRBJ1-1; D possibly corresponds to TRBD1 (6 bases). V dropped 0 bases and J dropped 1 base, with 6 bases sitting between them. The CDR3 is 14 residues long. The germline gives CDR1 SGHTA, CDR2 FQGTGA. The CDR3 sequence: CASSLTGGNTEAFF. Written as DNA, the CDR3 is TGTGCCAGCAGCTTAACAGGGGGGAACACTGAAGCTTTCTTT.

This chain links TRBV6-5 with TRBJ1-1; D ambiguous. The length of the CDR3 is 13 residues. Germline V gene lookup returns CDR1 MNHEY and CDR2 SVGAGI. V lost 1 base, J lost 4 bases, and 7 bases lay in between. The chain's CDR3 is CASSYYGSTEAFF. For the CDR3, the DNA is TGTGCCAGCAGTTACTATGGGAGCACTGAAGCTTTCTTT.

The chain is built from TRBV7-9 and TRBJ1-5; D not resolved. V was cut by 5 bases and J by 5 bases, with 7 bases left in between. The germline gives CDR1 SEHNR, CDR2 FQNEAQ (reference sequence). This CDR3 comprises 12 residues. CDR3 sequence: CASSPSDQPQHF. The CDR3 region has the DNA TGTGCCAGCAGCCCCTCTGATCAGCCCCAGCATTTT.

The chain uses TRBV21-1 and TRBJ2-5; the table's TRBD2 call for D was not verified on the DNA. TRBV21-1 is deemed a pseudogene. CDR3 length: 15 residues. The CDR3 DNA sequence: TGTGCCAGCAGCAAAGGGGGGGACTCACAAGAGACCCAGTACTTC. Translation: CASSKGGDSQETQYF.

V is TRBV27 and J is TRBJ2-7; 8 bases match TRBD1. The germline CDR1 and CDR2 sequences are MNHEY and SMNVEV (reference sequence). The CDR3 covers 13 residues. The V and J ends lost 6 bases and 3 bases, in that order; junction bases with no gene match: 4. Written as DNA, the CDR3 is TGTGCCAGCAGCTCGGGACAGGACTACGAGCAGTACTTC. Its protein product is CASSSGQDYEQYF.

V and J are TRBV9 and TRBJ2-7; TRBD1 agrees at 8 bases. The CDR3 runs to 16 residues. Germline V gene sequence: CDR1 SGDLS, CDR2 YYNGEE. Trimming at V came to 2 bases and at J to 5 bases, leaving 12 bases not matched to a gene. The CDR3 region has the DNA TGTGCCAGCAGCGTGAACCCGGACAGGGTACGAAACGAGCAGTACTTC. The encoded protein is CASSVNPDRVRNEQYF.

This clone was seen once. The chain links TRBV9 to TRBJ1-1; the match to TRBD1 covers 8 bases. V shed 3 bases, J shed 7 bases, and the junction held 5 bases outside the gene matches. Germline CDR1 and CDR2: SGDLS and YYNGEE. The CDR3 has 13 amino acids. In nucleotides, the CDR3 is TGTGCCAGCAGCGAGGCAGGGGGCTTTGAAGCTTTCTTT. Amino acids: CASSEAGGFEAFF.

The genes are TRBV18 and TRBJ2-1; 9 bases line up with TRBD1. Looked up from germline, CDR1 is KGHSH and CDR2 is LQKENI. CDR3 length: 16 residues. Trimming took 0 bases from V and 7 from J; bases not matched to a gene: 7. The CDR3 loop reads CASSPPGTGPLNEQFF. The CDR3 nucleotides read TGTGCCAGCTCACCACCCGGGACAGGGCCGTTGAATGAGCAGTTCTTC.

About this clone: Within the sample, other DNA sequences also encode this same CDR3. V is TRBV5-1 and J is TRBJ1-1; 9 bases match TRBD1. CDR1 is SGHRS, CDR2 YFSETQ, per germline. There are 15 residues in the CDR3. After removal of 3 bases from V and 4 bases from J, the junction contained 7 bases not matched to a gene. CDR3 amino acids: CASSSGTGISTEAFF. In DNA, the CDR3 is TGCGCCAGCAGCTCAGGGACAGGGATAAGCACTGAAGCTTTCTTT.

The chain links TRBV30 to TRBJ1-2; 9 bases agree with TRBD1. Trimming cost V 3 bases and J 4 bases; bases outside gene matches: 9. From germline, CDR1 is GTSNPN and CDR2 SVGIG (reference sequence). This CDR3 has 15 residues. Here the CDR3 reads CAWSATGQGFYGYTF. CDR3 DNA: TGTGCCTGGAGCGCTACGGGACAGGGTTTCTATGGCTACACCTTC.

The rearrangement uses TRBV6-2 or TRBV6-3 and TRBJ1-2; no clear D. Germline V gives CDR1 MNHEY, CDR2 SVGEGT. This CDR3 spans 16 amino acids. Trimming shortened V by 4 bases and J by 0 bases, and 15 bases separated the two germline ends. This chain's CDR3 is CASSSLSPRPNYGYTF. The DNA for the CDR3 is TGTGCCAGCAGTTCCCTTTCCCCGCGCCCTAACTATGGCTACACCTTC.

In DNA form, the CDR3 reads TGTGCCAGCAGCTTACGGGGGAGGGGCACTGAAGCTTTCTTT. This sequence encodes CASSLRGRGTEAFF. The chain carries TRBV7-2 and TRBJ1-1, with D possibly being TRBD1 (5 bases). The CDR3 extends over 14 amino acids. Deletions cut 2 bases from V and 4 bases from J, with 11 bases between. The germline gives CDR1 SGHTA, CDR2 FQGNSA.

V gene TRBV7-9 combines with J gene TRBJ1-5; D remains ambiguous. Trimming removed 6 bases from V and 0 bases from J, with 15 bases in between. CDR3 size: 16 residues. Germline loops: CDR1 SEHNR, CDR2 FQNEAQ (reference sequence). The chain's CDR3 is CASSPRSDTSNQPQHF. Here the CDR3 DNA reads TGTGCCAGCAGTCCCCGGTCTGACACTAGCAATCAGCCCCAGCATTTT.